A selection of T cell receptor beta chains follows, all from one sample in a study of lymphopenia after photon versus proton radiotherapy. Assay: immunoSEQ multiplex PCR; the TCRdb copy retains only in-frame clones and omits some. The repertoire holds about 22,000 clones, with roughly 90% as singletons. The sample in question was peripheral blood, obtained from a patient treated with proton-based radiotherapy. These TCRs come from an older man with esophageal cancer. Each CDR3 is given with its conserved first and last residue. The D gene is left open where the match is weak. Clone size is not always given. Where it is, it says once, few, many or a class for expanded clones.

d_gene,abundance,j_gene,v_gene,CDR3aa,CDR3nt
NA,NA,TRBJ1-3,TRBV5-1,CASSLGGSGNTIYF,TGCGCCAGCAGCTTGGGAGGCTCTGGAAACACCATATATTTT
TRBD2,NA,TRBJ2-7,TRBV7-2,CASSRTSGTYEQYF,TGTGCCAGCAGCCGGACTAGCGGCACCTACGAGCAGTACTTC
TRBD1,NA,TRBJ2-1,TRBV2,CASRRDRSAEQFF,TGTGCCAGCAGGAGGGACAGGTCCGCTGAGCAGTTCTTC
TRBD1,once,TRBJ2-1,TRBV2,CASRHGTGLYNEQFF,TGTGCCAGCAGGCACGGGACAGGTCTCTACAATGAGCAGTTCTTC
NA,NA,TRBJ1-3,TRBV10-3,CAISEISLSGNTIYF,TGTGCCATCAGTGAGATAAGCCTCTCTGGAAACACCATATATTTT
NA,NA,TRBJ1-6,TRBV6-4,CASSDSGNSPLHF,TGTGCCAGCAGTGACTCTGGTAATTCACCCCTCCACTTT
NA,NA,TRBJ2-2,TRBV19,CASSMSGGELFF,TGTGCCAGTAGTATGAGCGGCGGGGAGCTGTTTTTT
NA,NA,TRBJ2-7,TRBV19,CASSTQGKGMGYEQYF,TGTGCCAGTAGTACCCAGGGGAAGGGAATGGGGTACGAGCAGTACTTC
NA,NA,TRBJ2-1,TRBV4-2,CASSQDGAYNEQFF,TGTGCCAGCAGCCAAGACGGGGCGTACAATGAGCAGTTCTTC
NA,NA,TRBJ2-5,TRBV27,CASSPFHPPETQYF,TGTGCCAGCAGCCCCTTTCACCCGCCAGAGACCCAGTACTTC
NA,NA,TRBJ2-1,TRBV5-6,CASSLVPYESDNEQFF,TGTGCCAGCAGCTTGGTTCCTTATGAGTCGGATAATGAGCAGTTCTTC
TRBD2,NA,TRBJ2-3,TRBV7-3,CASSFGLAGIDTQYF,TGTGCCAGCAGCTTCGGACTAGCGGGGATAGATACGCAGTATTTT
TRBD1,medium-sized,TRBJ2-7,TRBV6-5,CASSYRDRVF,TGTGCCAGCAGTTACCGGGACAGGGTGTTC
NA,NA,TRBJ1-1,TRBV7-2,CASSLGSVGGSEGFF,TGTGCCAGCAGCTTAGGGTCGGTGGGGGGTAGCGAGGGTTTCTTT
NA,NA,TRBJ2-1,TRBV11-3,CASSSPGYNEQFF,TGTGCCAGCAGCTCCCCCGGTTACAATGAGCAGTTCTTC
TRBD1,NA,TRBJ2-1,TRBV7-9,CASSFGQGLVYNEQFF,TGTGCCAGCAGCTTCGGACAGGGGCTCGTTTACAATGAGCAGTTCTTC
NA,NA,TRBJ1-6,TRBV5-4,CASSLYGDRGVSPLHF,TGTGCCAGCAGCTTGTATGGGGATAGGGGGGTTTCACCCCTCCACTTT
NA,NA,TRBJ1-2,TRBV5-1,CASSFSGQGYGYTF,TGCGCCAGCAGCTTCTCCGGGCAGGGCTATGGCTACACCTTC
TRBD1,NA,TRBJ1-6,TRBV6-5,CASVISGQGGSPLHF,TGTGCCAGCGTGATTTCGGGACAGGGTGGATCACCCCTCCACTTT
TRBD1,NA,TRBJ1-1,TRBV5-6,CASSPGTGARDTEAFF,TGTGCCAGCAGCCCAGGGACAGGGGCAAGGGACACTGAAGCTTTCTTT
TRBD2,NA,TRBJ2-1,TRBV28,CASRIGGGNEQFF,TGTGCCAGCAGAATCGGGGGGGGAAATGAGCAGTTCTTC
NA,NA,TRBJ1-2,TRBV14,CASSDLGTRGYTF,TGTGCCAGCAGCGACCTAGGGACAAGGGGCTACACCTTC
NA,NA,TRBJ2-3,TRBV7-2,CASSLEGQPSTDTQYF,TGTGCCAGCAGCTTAGAAGGACAACCGAGCACAGATACGCAGTATTTT
NA,NA,TRBJ2-7,TRBV20-1,CSAMRGDEQYF,TGCAGTGCTATGAGGGGTGACGAGCAGTACTTC
TRBD1,NA,TRBJ1-1,TRBV4-1,CASSQGRGTGRTEAFF,TGCGCCAGCAGCCAGGGGAGAGGGACAGGACGGACTGAAGCTTTCTTT
NA,medium-sized,TRBJ2-7,TRBV5-1,CASSFSERRYEQYF,TGCGCCAGCAGCTTTAGCGAGAGACGCTACGAGCAGTACTTC
TRBD1,few,TRBJ1-1,TRBV7-9,CASRKGTGLSNTEAFF,TGTGCCAGCAGAAAAGGGACAGGGCTGTCGAACACTGAAGCTTTCTTT
NA,once,TRBJ2-2,TRBV11-3,CASSSRGRDGELFF,TGTGCCAGCAGCTCTAGGGGGCGGGACGGGGAGCTGTTTTTT
NA,few,TRBJ2-7,TRBV5-1,CASRGQTYEQYF,TGCGCCAGCAGAGGACAGACCTACGAGCAGTACTTC
NA,NA,TRBJ1-4,TRBV9,CASSVHAVGNEKLFF,TGTGCCAGCAGCGTCCACGCAGTAGGTAATGAAAAACTGTTTTTT
NA,NA,TRBJ1-4,TRBV20-1,CSAPVGEKLFF,TGCAGTGCTCCCGTAGGTGAAAAACTGTTTTTT
TRBD1,NA,TRBJ2-1,TRBV30,CACGTGGQEQFF,TGTGCCTGCGGGACAGGGGGACAGGAGCAGTTCTTC
TRBD1,NA,TRBJ2-7,TRBV5-4,CASSFTGTGREQYF,TGTGCCAGCAGCTTTACTGGGACAGGGAGGGAGCAGTACTTC
NA,NA,TRBJ2-7,TRBV7-9,CASSFSSSYEQYF,TGTGCCAGCAGCTTTTCAAGCTCCTACGAGCAGTACTTC
TRBD2,NA,TRBJ2-7,TRBV6-6,CASSYGLAGGWEQYF,TGTGCCAGCAGTTACGGACTAGCGGGAGGTTGGGAGCAGTACTTC
NA,NA,TRBJ1-6,TRBV11-3,CASSSGRNSPLHF,TGTGCCAGCAGCTCCGGACGGAATTCACCCCTCCACTTT
NA,NA,TRBJ2-5,TRBV6-1,CASSPRTETQYF,TGTGCCAGCAGTCCCAGGACAGAGACCCAGTACTTC
NA,NA,TRBJ2-7,TRBV5-6,CASSLLRRQRMPYEQYF,TGTGCCAGCAGCTTGCTTAGGCGACAGCGGATGCCCTACGAGCAGTACTTC
TRBD2,NA,TRBJ2-2,TRBV28,CASSGTSGTGELFF,TGTGCCAGCAGCGGGACTAGCGGCACCGGGGAGCTGTTTTTT
NA,NA,TRBJ2-1,TRBV2,CASRDYNEQFF,TGTGCCAGCAGAGACTACAATGAGCAGTTCTTC
NA,NA,TRBJ2-7,TRBV6-6,CASRPSGTYEQYF,TGTGCCAGCAGGCCCTCCGGGACCTACGAGCAGTACTTC
TRBD1,NA,TRBJ2-3,TRBV5-1,CASSFAGGSTDTQYF,TGCGCCAGCAGCTTCGCAGGGGGAAGCACAGATACGCAGTATTTT
NA,NA,TRBJ2-2,TRBV27,CASSLVDMAGELFF,TGTGCCAGCAGTTTAGTGGACATGGCCGGGGAGCTGTTTTTT
NA,once,TRBJ1-1,TRBV6-1,CASSVELNTEAFF,TGTGCCAGCAGTGTGGAATTGAACACTGAAGCTTTCTTT
NA,NA,TRBJ1-5,TRBV5-1,CASSLEGRNQPQHF,TGCGCCAGCAGCTTGGAGGGGAGGAATCAGCCCCAGCATTTT
TRBD1,NA,TRBJ1-2,TRBV7-2,CASSLTGQGDYGYTF,TGTGCCAGCAGCCTAACGGGACAGGGGGACTATGGCTACACCTTC
NA,NA,TRBJ2-1,TRBV7-9,CASSSVGYYPRGSYNEQFF,TGTGCCAGCAGCTCCGTTGGCTACTACCCCAGAGGCTCCTACAATGAGCAGTTCTTC
TRBD1,once,TRBJ1-2,TRBV7-9,CASTRQGGDYGYTF,TGTGCCAGCACCCGACAGGGTGGTGACTATGGCTACACCTTC
NA,NA,TRBJ2-7,TRBV7-9,CASSLVLGDYEQYF,TGTGCCAGCAGCTTAGTGCTTGGGGACTACGAGCAGTACTTC
NA,NA,TRBJ2-4,TRBV4-1,CASSQRLGPAKNIQYF,TGCGCCAGCAGCCAGAGATTAGGGCCCGCCAAAAACATTCAGTACTTC
NA,NA,TRBJ1-4,TRBV7-2,CASSLGRSKKLFF,TGTGCCAGCAGCTTAGGTAGGAGCAAAAAACTGTTTTTT
TRBD1,NA,TRBJ1-2,TRBV7-8,CASSLAQGAGGYTF,TGTGCCAGCAGCTTAGCGCAGGGGGCTGGTGGCTACACCTTC
NA,NA,TRBJ2-1,TRBV4-1,CASSPGAEQFF,TGCGCCAGCAGTCCGGGCGCCGAGCAGTTCTTC
TRBD1,NA,TRBJ2-7,TRBV28,CASSSWTGPTYEQYF,TGTGCCAGCAGTTCATGGACAGGGCCTACCTACGAGCAGTACTTC
TRBD2,NA,TRBJ2-7,TRBV4-1,CASSQGTSGGTYEQYF,TGCGCCAGCAGCCAGGGGACTAGCGGGGGAACCTACGAGCAGTACTTC
TRBD1,NA,TRBJ2-6,TRBV4-3,CASSRLAGQGAAGANVLTF,TGCGCCAGCAGCCGCCTAGCCGGCCAGGGGGCTGCTGGGGCCAACGTCCTGACTTTC